These 27 T cell receptor beta chains were all obtained from the same sample, sequenced in a study of CD8 T cells in ankylosing spondylitis. General study findings and limits: In ankylosing spondylitis blood, a motif of roughly eight highly homologous TCR beta variants appeared characteristic.

MiXCR was run by TCRdb on the 5' RACE reads, yielding one entry per CDR3 protein. The table has about 420,000 distinct CDR3 sequences, about a fifth seen once. These receptors' antigens are unknown. The sequenced material came from blood, either unsorted or a sorted T cell fraction (not recorded which). The origin of the receptors is a male donor with ankylosing spondylitis.

This clonotype was observed a handful of times. J is TRBJ2-1 and V is TRBV21-1; the table's D call, TRBD1, was not checked against the DNA. TRBV21-1 has pseudogene status. The CDR3 runs 16 residues. The CDR3 DNA reads as TGTGCCAGCAGCGGACAGGGGTCCCCTATCTACAATGAGCAGTTCTTC. Translating gives CASSGQGSPIYNEQFF.

The V call is TRBV12-3 or TRBV12-4, the J call TRBJ2-3; 12 bases are a match to TRBD2. The J segment lost 7 bases and the V segment lost 0 bases, leaving 8 bases of the junction unmatched. The CDR3 is 17 amino acids. CDR3 sequence reads: CASSLASGLAGYYTQYF. CDR3 nucleotides: TGTGCCAGCAGTTTAGCGTCCGGACTAGCGGGATACTATACGCAGTATTTT.

J is TRBJ2-5 and V is TRBV7-2; TRBD1 matches 10 bases. V lost 0 bases to trimming and J lost 5 bases; unmatched junction nucleotides: 0. This CDR3 comprises 14 residues. Germline V lookup: CDR1 SGHTA, CDR2 FQGNSA. For the CDR3, the DNA is TGTGCCAGCAGCTTAGCGGGACAGGGGGAGACCCAGTACTTC. It codes for CASSLAGQGETQYF.

The chain carries TRBV5-1 and TRBJ1-2; unclear D gene. Trimming stripped 0 bases from V and 2 bases from J, with 11 bases between. Germline CDR1 reads SGHRS; CDR2 reads YFSETQ. The CDR3 length is 15 residues. The CDR3 sequence: CASSLEQGGNYGYTF. Here the CDR3 DNA reads TGCGCCAGCAGCTTGGAGCAAGGAGGGAACTATGGCTACACCTTC.

The rearrangement links TRBV6-1 to TRBJ2-7; the D is unclear. Per germline, CDR1 MNHNS and CDR2 SASEGT. The V end lost 4 bases, the J end lost 3 bases, and 7 bases lay between the germline ends. This CDR3 region has 12 residues. CDR3 nucleotide sequence: TGTGCCAGCAGTGCACAGATCTACGAGCAGTACTTC. It encodes CASSAQIYEQYF.

This clonotype was seen only a few times. CDR3 sequence reads: CASSLAGTGGDGYTF. CDR3 bases: TGCGCCAGCAGCTTGGCCGGGACAGGGGGCGATGGCTACACCTTC. The V call is TRBV5-1, the J call TRBJ1-2; 12 positions match TRBD1. The CDR3 is 15 amino acids. In germline, CDR1 is SGHRS, CDR2 YFSETQ. V lost 0 bases and J lost 6; bases outside the gene matches: 3.

This clonotype has a handful of counts. This sequence joins TRBV5-1 and TRBJ1-1; TRBD1 matches at 8 bases. Germline V lookup: CDR1 SGHRS, CDR2 YFSETQ. With 4 bases clipped from V and 4 bases from J, the junction kept 6 bases outside the gene matches. The CDR3 loop spans 14 amino acids. The CDR3 DNA reads TGCGCCAGCAGCGTGACAGGGGTGGGCACTGAAGCTTTCTTT. Translation gives CASSVTGVGTEAFF.

DNA for the CDR3: TGCAGGACGGCGGCGGGAGGCGCAGATACGCAGTATTTT. Amino acid sequence: CRTAAGGADTQYF. The chain is built from TRBV20-1 and TRBJ2-3; 8 nucleotides agree with TRBD2. The V gene's germline CDR1 is DFQATT and CDR2 SNEGSKA (reference sequence). The CDR3 covers 13 residues.

The V and J genes are TRBV2 and TRBJ2-3, with D perhaps TRBD2 (5 bases). CDR3 length equals 11 residues. Germline V gene lookup returns CDR1 SNHLY and CDR2 FYNNEI. Between the trimmed V and J ends, which lost 8 bases and 10 bases, there was a span of 13 bases. The CDR3 sequence is CASQRRGAQYF. The CDR3 DNA reads as TGTGCCAGCCAGCGGAGAGGCGCGCAGTATTTT.

This clonotype was seen a handful of times. V and J are TRBV3-1 and TRBJ2-7, with D uncertain. CDR1 and CDR2 (germline): LGHDT, YNNKEL (reference sequence). Trimming stripped 0 bases from V and 5 bases from J, with 8 bases between. The CDR3 has 13 residues. CDR3 DNA: TGTGCCAGCAGCCAAGATCTTGGGAACGAGCAGTACTTC. Translation: CASSQDLGNEQYF.

The table lists this clonotype with many counts. The chain links TRBV5-1 to TRBJ1-5; no definite D call. V lost 0 bases to trimming and J lost 0 bases, with 7 bases between them. Germline loops: CDR1 SGHRS, CDR2 YFSETQ. The CDR3 is 15 amino acids. CDR3: CASSLDGFSNQPQHF. The DNA of the CDR3 is TGCGCCAGCAGCTTGGACGGTTTTAGCAATCAGCCCCAGCATTTT.

This clonotype was detected many times. This chain connects TRBV10-3 to TRBJ2-3; maybe TRBD1 (6 bases). Germline lookup yields CDR1 ENHRY and CDR2 SYGVKD. V dropped 2 bases and J dropped 0 bases, with 9 bases sitting between them. CDR3 size: 15 residues. The CDR3 bases are TGTGCCATCAGTGAGCGGACAGTTAGCACAGATACGCAGTATTTT. As protein: CAISERTVSTDTQYF.

The genes are TRBV5-1 and TRBJ2-3; maybe TRBD1 (6 bases). Germline CDR1 SGHRS, CDR2 YFSETQ. CDR3 size: 15 residues. V lost 0 bases and J 0 bases, leaving 8 bases between the germline ends. As DNA, the CDR3 is TGCGCCAGCAGCTTGGAGGACAGTAGCACAGATACGCAGTATTTT. Translating gives CASSLEDSSTDTQYF.

The CDR3 loop is CASNLGLGAYEQYF. The CDR3 DNA reads as TGTGCCAGTAATCTGGGGCTGGGAGCCTACGAGCAGTACTTC. This rearrangement joins TRBV19 to TRBJ2-7; tentatively, D is TRBD1 or TRBD2 (5 bases each). CDR3 length: 14 residues. Germline CDR1 and CDR2: LNHDA and SQIVND (reference sequence). V was shortened by 7 bases and J by 2 bases, with 15 bases between the two germline ends.

The chain carries TRBV2 and TRBJ1-2; perhaps TRBD1 as D (6 bases). V lost 8 bases to trimming and J lost 6 bases, with 10 bases between them. This CDR3 is built from 11 residues. Per the germline V gene, CDR1 is SNHLY and CDR2 is FYNNEI. The CDR3 region is CASGNRDGYTF. Written as DNA, the CDR3 is TGTGCCAGCGGTAACAGGGATGGCTACACCTTC.

This chain connects TRBV7-2 to TRBJ1-4; 11 bases line up with TRBD1. The V gene end was trimmed by 7 bases and the J gene end by 3 bases; junction bases not matched to a gene: 1. The CDR3 length is 14 residues. Germline V lookup: CDR1 SGHTA, CDR2 FQGNSA. In DNA, the CDR3 is TGTGCCAGCACGGGACAGGGGGCTAATGAAAAACTGTTTTTT. It encodes CASTGQGANEKLFF.

The J gene is TRBJ2-3, the V gene TRBV28; 8 nucleotides align to TRBD1. The germline CDR1 and CDR2 sequences are MDHEN and SYDVKM. This CDR3 has 15 residues. V lost 6 bases and J lost 1; bases outside the gene matches: 6. The CDR3 reads CASRTQGAGTDTQYF. The CDR3 DNA sequence: TGTGCCAGCAGAACCCAGGGGGCCGGCACAGATACGCAGTATTTT. Full variable domain (rest looked up from reference TRBV28 and TRBJ2-3): DVKVTQSSRYLVKRTGEKVFLECVQDMDHENMFWYRQDPGLGLRLIYFSYDVKMKEKGDIPEGYSVSREKKERFSLILESASTNQTSMYLCASRTQGAGTDTQYFGPGTRLTVL.

This clonotype was found a few times. This chain links TRBV4-1 with TRBJ2-2; 8 bases map to TRBD2. There are 19 residues in the CDR3. Germline trimming cut 3 bases from V and 5 bases from J; bases unmatched to any gene: 17. Germline lookup yields CDR1 MGHRA and CDR2 YSYEKL. In DNA form, the CDR3 reads TGCGCCAGCAGCCAGGCCTTGGGAATTGGACTAGCAGAGACCGGGGAGCTGTTTTTT. Its protein is CASSQALGIGLAETGELFF.

This clonotype was observed many times. The J gene is TRBJ2-1, the V gene TRBV24-1; 8 bases map to TRBD2. Germline CDR1 KGHDR, CDR2 SFDVKD. The CDR3 runs to 19 residues. V lost 3 bases, J lost 3 bases, and 15 bases stayed unmatched. The CDR3 here is CATSDQGRGSGTHYNEQFF. CDR3 DNA: TGTGCCACCAGTGATCAAGGGAGGGGTAGCGGGACCCACTACAATGAGCAGTTCTTC.

CDR3 protein: CSASDRGDYEQYF. The CDR3 DNA is TGCAGTGCTTCCGACAGGGGGGACTACGAGCAGTACTTC. The chain joins TRBV20-1 to TRBJ2-7; the match to TRBD1 covers 9 bases. The CDR3 has 13 residues. V lost 5 bases, J lost 3 bases, and 5 bases stayed unmatched. From germline, CDR1 is DFQATT and CDR2 SNEGSKA (reference sequence).

This clonotype was counted only a few times. V and J are TRBV18 and TRBJ2-3; maybe TRBD1 (6 bases). Trimming cost V 1 base and J 2 bases, with 10 bases left between them. The germline V gene encodes CDR1 KGHSH and CDR2 LQKENI. The CDR3 spans 15 residues. The CDR3 sequence: CASSPLGGDTDTQYF. CDR3 coding DNA: TGTGCCAGCTCACCACTTGGGGGCGACACAGATACGCAGTATTTT.

This clonotype has just a few counts. The chain carries TRBV28 and TRBJ1-5; no clear D. The CDR3 consists of 14 residues. V gave up 6 bases and J gave up 0 bases, with 9 bases separating them. Germline V gene data show CDR1 as MDHEN and CDR2 as SYDVKM. CDR3 loop: CASRRWNSNQPQHF. DNA of the CDR3: TGTGCCAGCAGACGGTGGAATAGCAATCAGCCCCAGCATTTT.

The V call is TRBV28, the J call TRBJ2-1; TRBD2 aligns across 10 bases. The CDR3 is made up of 15 amino acids. The J segment lost 10 bases and the V segment lost 3 bases, leaving 9 bases of the junction unmatched. The germline gives CDR1 MDHEN, CDR2 SYDVKM. In DNA form, the CDR3 reads TGTGCCAGCAGTTTTTGGGCTAGCGGGAGTATAGAGCAGTTCTTC. Amino acid sequence: CASSFWASGSIEQFF.

This clonotype was detected only a few times. The V gene is TRBV6-1, the J gene TRBJ2-2; possibly TRBD2 for D (6 bases). This CDR3 spans 13 amino acids. The V and J ends lost 6 bases and 5 bases respectively, with 10 bases between them. CDR1 is MNHNS and CDR2 is SASEGT in the germline V gene. The CDR3 is CASRIGLTGELFF. The CDR3 DNA follows: TGTGCCAGCAGAATAGGACTAACCGGGGAGCTGTTTTTT.

The table lists this clonotype with a few counts. The chain joins TRBV29-1 to TRBJ1-1, with D uncertain. The germline V gene encodes CDR1 SQVTM and CDR2 ANQGSEA. Trimming stripped 4 bases from V and 4 bases from J, with 10 bases between. The CDR3 length is 12 residues. For the CDR3, the DNA is TGCAGCGTTGCCAGATTACGCACTGAAGCTTTCTTT. It specifies CSVARLRTEAFF.

This clonotype was seen more than once but under ten times. The rearrangement joins TRBV2 to TRBJ2-7, with 7 bases fitting TRBD1. V was clipped by 6 bases and J by 4 bases; unmatched bases: 9. CDR1 is SNHLY and CDR2 is FYNNEI in the germline V gene. This CDR3 is 14 amino acids long. The CDR3, as DNA: TGTGCCAGCAGGGGGGACAGTGGCTTTTACGAGCAGTACTTC. Translated, it gives CASRGDSGFYEQYF.

This clonotype showed up just a few times. CDR3 DNA sequence: TGTGCCAGCAGCCACCACGGGAGCTCCTACGAGCAGTACTTC. Translation gives CASSHHGSSYEQYF. The V call is TRBV3-1, the J call TRBJ2-7, with a tentative D call TRBD2 (6 bases). Deletions cut 3 bases from V and 0 bases from J, with 9 bases between. The length of the CDR3 is 14 residues. Germline loops: CDR1 LGHDT, CDR2 YNNKEL (reference sequence).